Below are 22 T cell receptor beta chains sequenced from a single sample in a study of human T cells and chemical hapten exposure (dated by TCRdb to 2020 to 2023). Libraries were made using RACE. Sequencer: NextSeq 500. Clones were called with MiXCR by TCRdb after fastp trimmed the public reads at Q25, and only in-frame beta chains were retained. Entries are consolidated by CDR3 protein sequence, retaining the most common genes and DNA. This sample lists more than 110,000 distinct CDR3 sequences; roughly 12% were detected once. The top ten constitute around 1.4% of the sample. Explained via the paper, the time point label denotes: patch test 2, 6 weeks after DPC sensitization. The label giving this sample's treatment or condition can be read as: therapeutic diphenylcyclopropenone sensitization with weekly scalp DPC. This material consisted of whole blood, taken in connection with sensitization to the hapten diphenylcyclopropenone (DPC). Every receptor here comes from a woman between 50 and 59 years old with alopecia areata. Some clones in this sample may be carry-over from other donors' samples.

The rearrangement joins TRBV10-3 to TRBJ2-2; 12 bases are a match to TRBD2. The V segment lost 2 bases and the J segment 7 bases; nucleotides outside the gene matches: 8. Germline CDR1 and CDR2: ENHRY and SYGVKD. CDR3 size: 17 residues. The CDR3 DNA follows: TGTGCCATCAGTGAGCCCCGACTAGCGGGAGCCGACGGGGAGCTGTTTTTT. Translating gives CAISEPRLAGADGELFF.

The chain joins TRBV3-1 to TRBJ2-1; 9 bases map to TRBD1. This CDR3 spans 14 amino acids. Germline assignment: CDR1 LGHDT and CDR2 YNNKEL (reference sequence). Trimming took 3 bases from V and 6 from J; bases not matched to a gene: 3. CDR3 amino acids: CASSHLDRGNEQFF. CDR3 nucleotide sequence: TGTGCCAGCAGCCATCTGGACAGGGGCAATGAGCAGTTCTTC.

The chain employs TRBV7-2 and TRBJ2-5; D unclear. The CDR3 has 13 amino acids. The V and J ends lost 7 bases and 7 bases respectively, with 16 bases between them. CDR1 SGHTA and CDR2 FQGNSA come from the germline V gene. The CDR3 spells CASTVDSRGTQYF. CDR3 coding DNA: TGTGCCAGCACCGTGGATTCCCGAGGGACCCAGTACTTC.

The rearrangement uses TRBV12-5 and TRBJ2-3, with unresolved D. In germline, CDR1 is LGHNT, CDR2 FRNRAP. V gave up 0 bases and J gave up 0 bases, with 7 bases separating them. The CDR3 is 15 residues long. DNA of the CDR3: TGTGCTAGTGGTTTGGTACAGCTAAGCACAGATACGCAGTATTTT. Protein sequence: CASGLVQLSTDTQYF.

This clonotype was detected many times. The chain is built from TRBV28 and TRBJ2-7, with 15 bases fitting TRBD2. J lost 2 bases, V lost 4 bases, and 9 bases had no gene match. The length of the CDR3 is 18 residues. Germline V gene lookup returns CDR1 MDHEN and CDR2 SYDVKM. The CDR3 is CASSSGTSGRHPPYEQYF. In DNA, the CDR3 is TGTGCCAGCAGTTCCGGGACTAGCGGGAGGCATCCGCCCTACGAGCAGTACTTC.

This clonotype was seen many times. CDR3 sequence: CASSFGRQGTEAFF. CDR3 nucleotides: TGTGCCAGCAGCTTCGGCCGGCAGGGAACTGAAGCTTTCTTT. The rearrangement joins TRBV7-9 to TRBJ1-1; D perhaps matches TRBD1 (5 bases). Per the germline V gene, CDR1 is SEHNR and CDR2 is FQNEAQ (reference sequence). Trimming removed 3 bases at V and 5 bases at J, with 13 bases between. The CDR3 totals 14 residues.

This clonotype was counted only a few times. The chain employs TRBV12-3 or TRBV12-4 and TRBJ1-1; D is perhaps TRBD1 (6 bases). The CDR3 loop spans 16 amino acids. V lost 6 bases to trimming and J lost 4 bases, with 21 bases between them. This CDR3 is CASSAPGGKTVTEAFF. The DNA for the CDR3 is TGTGCCAGCAGCGCCCCCGGGGGCAAAACGGTCACTGAAGCTTTCTTT.

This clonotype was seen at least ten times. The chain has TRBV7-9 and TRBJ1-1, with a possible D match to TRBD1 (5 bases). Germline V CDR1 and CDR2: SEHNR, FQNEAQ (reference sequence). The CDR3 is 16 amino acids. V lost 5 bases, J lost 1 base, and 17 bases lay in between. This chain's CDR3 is CASSKYGAGSNTEAFF. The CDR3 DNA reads TGTGCCAGCAGCAAATACGGAGCAGGGTCGAACACTGAAGCTTTCTTT.

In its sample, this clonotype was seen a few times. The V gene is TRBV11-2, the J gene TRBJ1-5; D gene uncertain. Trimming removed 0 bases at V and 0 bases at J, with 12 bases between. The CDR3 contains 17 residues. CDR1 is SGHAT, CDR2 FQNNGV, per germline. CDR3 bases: TGTGCCAGCAGCTTAGATCGGGTCGCGGATAGCAATCAGCCCCAGCATTTT. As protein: CASSLDRVADSNQPQHF.

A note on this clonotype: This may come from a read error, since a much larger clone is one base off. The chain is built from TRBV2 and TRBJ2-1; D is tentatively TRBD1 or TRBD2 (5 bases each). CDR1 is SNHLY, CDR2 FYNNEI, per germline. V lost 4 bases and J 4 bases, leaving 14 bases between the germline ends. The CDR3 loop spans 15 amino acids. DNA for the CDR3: TGTGCCAGCAGTGGATTCGGGACGGGATACAATGAGCAGTTCTTC. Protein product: CASSGFGTGYNEQFF. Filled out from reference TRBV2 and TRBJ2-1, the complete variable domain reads EPEVTQTPSHQVTQMGQEVILRCVPISNHLYFYWYRQILGQKVEFLVSFYNNEISEKSEIFDDQFSVERPDGSNFTLKIRSTKLEDSAMYFCASSGFGTGYNEQFFGPGTRLTVL.

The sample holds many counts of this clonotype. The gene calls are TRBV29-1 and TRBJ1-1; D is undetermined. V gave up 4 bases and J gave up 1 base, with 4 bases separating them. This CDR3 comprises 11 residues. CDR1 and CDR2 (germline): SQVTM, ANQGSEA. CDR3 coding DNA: TGCAGCGTTGTCAAGAACACTGAAGCTTTCTTT. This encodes CSVVKNTEAFF.

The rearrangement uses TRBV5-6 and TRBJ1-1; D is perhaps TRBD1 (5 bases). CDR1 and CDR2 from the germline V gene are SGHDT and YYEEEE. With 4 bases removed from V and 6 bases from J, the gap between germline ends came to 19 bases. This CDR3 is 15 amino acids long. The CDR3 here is CASSPRRSWGAEAFF. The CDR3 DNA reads TGTGCCAGCAGCCCCCGAAGGTCTTGGGGCGCTGAAGCTTTCTTT.

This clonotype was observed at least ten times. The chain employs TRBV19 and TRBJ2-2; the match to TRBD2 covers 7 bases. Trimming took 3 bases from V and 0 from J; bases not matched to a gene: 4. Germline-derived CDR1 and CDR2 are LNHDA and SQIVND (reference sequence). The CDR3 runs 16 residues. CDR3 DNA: TGTGCCAGTAGTATCGGGGCGGGAGCGAACACCGGGGAGCTGTTTTTT. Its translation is CASSIGAGANTGELFF.

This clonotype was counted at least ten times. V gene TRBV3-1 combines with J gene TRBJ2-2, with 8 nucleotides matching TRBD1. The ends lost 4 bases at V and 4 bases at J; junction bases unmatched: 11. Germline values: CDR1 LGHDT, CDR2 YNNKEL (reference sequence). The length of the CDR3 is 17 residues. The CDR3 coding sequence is TGTGCCAGCAGCCGCTTGACAGGGGCGCTAGGCACCGGGGAGCTGTTTTTT. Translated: CASSRLTGALGTGELFF.

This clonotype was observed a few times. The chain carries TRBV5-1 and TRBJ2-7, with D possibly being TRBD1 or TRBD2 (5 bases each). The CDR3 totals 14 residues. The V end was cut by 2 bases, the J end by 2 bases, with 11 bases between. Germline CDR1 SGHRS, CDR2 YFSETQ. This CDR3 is CASSLTRGAYEQYF. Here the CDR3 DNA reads TGCGCCAGCAGCTTAACGAGGGGAGCCTACGAGCAGTACTTC.

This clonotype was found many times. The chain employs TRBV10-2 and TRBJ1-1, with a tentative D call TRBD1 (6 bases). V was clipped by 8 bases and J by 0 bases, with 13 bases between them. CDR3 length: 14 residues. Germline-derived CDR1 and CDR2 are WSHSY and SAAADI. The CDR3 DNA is TGCGCCAGCCAGGGGTCAGGTATGAACACTGAAGCTTTCTTT. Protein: CASQGSGMNTEAFF.

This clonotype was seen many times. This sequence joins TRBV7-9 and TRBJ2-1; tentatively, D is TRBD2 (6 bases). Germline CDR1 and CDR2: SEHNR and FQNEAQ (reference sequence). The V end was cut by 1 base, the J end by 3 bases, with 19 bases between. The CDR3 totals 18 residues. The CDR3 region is CASSLGRGISGVYNEQFF. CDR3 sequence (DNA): TGTGCCAGCAGCTTAGGGCGGGGTATTAGCGGAGTCTACAATGAGCAGTTCTTC.

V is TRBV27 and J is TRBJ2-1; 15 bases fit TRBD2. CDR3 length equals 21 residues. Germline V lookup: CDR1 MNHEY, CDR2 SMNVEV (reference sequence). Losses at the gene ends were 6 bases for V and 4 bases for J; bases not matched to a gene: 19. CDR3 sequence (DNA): TGTGCCAGCAGCTTAAGTACGGGACTAGCGGGGGGCGCCCCCAGATACAATGAGCAGTTCTTC. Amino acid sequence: CASSLSTGLAGGAPRYNEQFF.

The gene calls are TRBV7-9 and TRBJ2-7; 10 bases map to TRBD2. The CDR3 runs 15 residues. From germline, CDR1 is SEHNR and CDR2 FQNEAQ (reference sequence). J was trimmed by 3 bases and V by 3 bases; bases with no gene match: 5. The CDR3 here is CASSFGLAGDYEQYF. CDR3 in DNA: TGTGCCAGCAGCTTCGGCCTAGCGGGGGACTACGAGCAGTACTTC.

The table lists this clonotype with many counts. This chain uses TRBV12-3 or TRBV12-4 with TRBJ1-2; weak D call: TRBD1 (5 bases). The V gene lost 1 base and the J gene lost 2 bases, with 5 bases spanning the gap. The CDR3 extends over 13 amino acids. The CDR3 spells CASSLGGNYGYTF. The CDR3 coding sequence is TGTGCCAGCAGTTTAGGGGGGAACTATGGCTACACCTTC.

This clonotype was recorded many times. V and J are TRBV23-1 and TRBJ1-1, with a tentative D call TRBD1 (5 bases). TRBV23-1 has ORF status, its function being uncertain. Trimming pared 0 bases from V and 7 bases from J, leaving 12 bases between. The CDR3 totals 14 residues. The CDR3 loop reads CASSQSDGQNEAFF. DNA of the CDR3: TGCGCCAGCAGTCAATCGGACGGACAAAATGAAGCTTTCTTT.

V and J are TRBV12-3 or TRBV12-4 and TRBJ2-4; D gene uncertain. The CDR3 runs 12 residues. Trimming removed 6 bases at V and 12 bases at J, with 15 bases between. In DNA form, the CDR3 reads TGTGCCAGCAGGCCGGAAGGACGGCCTCAGTACTTC. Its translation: CASRPEGRPQYF.